This T cell receptor (beta chain) emerged from a study of regulatory T cells in long-lasting Graves disease. The study, taken as a whole, reports: Persistent cases favored TRBV28, TRBJ1-2 and TRBJ2-5. Patients with persistent Graves' had lower TCR diversity than newly diagnosed patients.

Described time point: newly diagnosed GD, antithyroid drugs for less than 3 months. PBMC RNA was the source of the TCR library. A few counts support this clonotype. Antigen: not known. Construction of TCR beta libraries relied on iRepertoire HTBI primers and on Arm-PCR targeting CDR3 regions. Per the original methods: Looking across samples, the authors found some 60 TRBV and fewer than 15 TRBJ segments. Each CDR3 protein is one row after TCRdb ran MiXCR on the multiplex PCR reads. TCRdb's processing, not the study's, gives the V and J calls here. This table holds some 350,000 distinct CDR3 sequences, roughly 17% found once. Germline V gives CDR1 SQVTM, CDR2 ANQGSEA. V shed 4 bases and J shed 1 base, with 11 bases lying between them. This CDR3 region has 13 residues. This sample was shared with a second study, whose subject was T cells in Graves' hyperthyroidism and ophthalmopathy.

Source: peripheral blood mononuclear cells (PBMCs), taken at new diagnosis, from a patient treated with antithyroid drugs. The V and J genes are TRBV29-1 and TRBJ2-7, with D perhaps matching TRBD1 or TRBD2 (5 bases each). The clonotype comes from a woman aged 18 to 35 with Graves disease. CDR3 sequence reads: CSVGEGLSYEQYF. CDR3 DNA: TGCAGCGTTGGAGAGGGGTTATCCTACGAGCAGTACTTC.